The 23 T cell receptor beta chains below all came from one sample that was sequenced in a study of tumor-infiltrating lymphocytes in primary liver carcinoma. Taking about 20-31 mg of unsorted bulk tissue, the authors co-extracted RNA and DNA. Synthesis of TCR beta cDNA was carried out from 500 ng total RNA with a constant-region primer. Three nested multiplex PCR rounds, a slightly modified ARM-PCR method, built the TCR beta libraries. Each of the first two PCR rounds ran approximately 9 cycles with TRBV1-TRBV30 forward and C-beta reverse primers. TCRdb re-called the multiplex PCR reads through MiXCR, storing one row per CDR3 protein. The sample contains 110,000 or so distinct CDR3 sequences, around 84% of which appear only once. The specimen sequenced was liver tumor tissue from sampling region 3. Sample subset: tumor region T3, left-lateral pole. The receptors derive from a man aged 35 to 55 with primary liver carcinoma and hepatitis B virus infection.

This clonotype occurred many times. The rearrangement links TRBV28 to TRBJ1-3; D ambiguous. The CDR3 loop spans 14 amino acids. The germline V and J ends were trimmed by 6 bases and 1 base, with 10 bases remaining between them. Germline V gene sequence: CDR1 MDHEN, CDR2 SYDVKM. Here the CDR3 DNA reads TGTGCCAGCAGATTGGGGAAGTCTGGAAACACCATATATTTT. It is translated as CASRLGKSGNTIYF.

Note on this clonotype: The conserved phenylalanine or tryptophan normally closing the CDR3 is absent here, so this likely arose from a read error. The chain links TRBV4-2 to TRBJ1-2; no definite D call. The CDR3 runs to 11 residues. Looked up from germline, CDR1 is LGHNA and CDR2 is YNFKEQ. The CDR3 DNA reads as TGTGCCAGTAGCCAAGAGGGTGGCTACACCTTA. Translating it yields CASSQEGGYTL.

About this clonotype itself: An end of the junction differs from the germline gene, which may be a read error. CDR3: CASSTLAGGNSGGNVLTF. Written as DNA, the CDR3 is TGTGCCAGCAGCACCCTAGCGGGAGGGAACTCTGGGGGCAACGTCCTGACTTTC. The chain employs TRBV6-2 or TRBV6-3 and TRBJ2-6, with TRBD2 matching 12 bases. CDR1 is MNHEY, CDR2 SVGEGT, per germline. This CDR3 has 18 residues.

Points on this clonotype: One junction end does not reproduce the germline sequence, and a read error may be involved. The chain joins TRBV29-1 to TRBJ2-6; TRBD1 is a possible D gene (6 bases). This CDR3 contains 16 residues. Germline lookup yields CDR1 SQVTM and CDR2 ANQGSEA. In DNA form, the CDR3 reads TGCAGCGTTTTCCGAGACACAGACTCTGGGGGCAACGTCCTGTCTTTC. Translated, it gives CSVFRDTDSGGNVLSF.

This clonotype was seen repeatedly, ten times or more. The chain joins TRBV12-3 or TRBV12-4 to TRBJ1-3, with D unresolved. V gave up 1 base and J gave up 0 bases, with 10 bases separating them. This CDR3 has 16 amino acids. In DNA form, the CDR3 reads TGTGCCAGCAGTTTAGGACAACTTCTCTCTGGAAACACCATATATTTT. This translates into CASSLGQLLSGNTIYF.

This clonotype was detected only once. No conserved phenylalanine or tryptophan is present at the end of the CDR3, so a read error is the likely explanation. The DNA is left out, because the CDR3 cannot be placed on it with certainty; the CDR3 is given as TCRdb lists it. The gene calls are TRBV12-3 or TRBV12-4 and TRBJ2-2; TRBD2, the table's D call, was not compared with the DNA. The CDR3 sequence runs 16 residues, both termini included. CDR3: CASSLAQAGVTGELFL.

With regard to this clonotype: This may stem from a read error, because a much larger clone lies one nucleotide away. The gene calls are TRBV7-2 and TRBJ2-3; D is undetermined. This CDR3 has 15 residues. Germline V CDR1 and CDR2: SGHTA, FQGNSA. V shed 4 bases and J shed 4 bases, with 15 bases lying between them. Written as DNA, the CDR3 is TGTGCCAGCAGCTCTCTTCGACAAGAGCCAGATACGCAGTATTTT. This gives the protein CASSSLRQEPDTQYF. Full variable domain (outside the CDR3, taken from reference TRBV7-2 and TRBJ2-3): GAGVSQSPSNKVTEKGKDVELRCDPISGHTALYWYRQSLGQGLEFLIYFQGNSAPDKSGLPSDRFSAERTGGSVSTLTIQRTQQEDSAVYLCASSSLRQEPDTQYFGPGTRLTVL.

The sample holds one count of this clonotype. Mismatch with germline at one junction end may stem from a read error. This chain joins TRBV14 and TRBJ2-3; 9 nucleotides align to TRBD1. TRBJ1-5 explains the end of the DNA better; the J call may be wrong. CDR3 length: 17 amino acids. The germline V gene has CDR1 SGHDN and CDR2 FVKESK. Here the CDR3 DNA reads TGTGCCAGGAGCCAACGAAAATCCGGGACAGGGACAGATACGCAGCATTTT. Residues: CARSQRKSGTGTDTQHF.

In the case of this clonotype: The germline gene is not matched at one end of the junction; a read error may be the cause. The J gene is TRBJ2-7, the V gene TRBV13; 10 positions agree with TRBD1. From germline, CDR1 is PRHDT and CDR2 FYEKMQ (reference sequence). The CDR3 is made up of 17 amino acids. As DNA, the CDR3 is TGTGCCAGCAGCTCGGGCGGACAGGGGGTATTTACCTACGAGCAATACTTC. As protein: CASSSGGQGVFTYEQYF.

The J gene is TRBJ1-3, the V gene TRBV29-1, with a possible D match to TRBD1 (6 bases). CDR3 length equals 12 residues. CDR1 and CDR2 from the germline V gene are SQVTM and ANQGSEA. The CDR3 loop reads CGDTGNGNTIYF. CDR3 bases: TGCGGCGATACAGGGAATGGAAACACCATATATTTT.

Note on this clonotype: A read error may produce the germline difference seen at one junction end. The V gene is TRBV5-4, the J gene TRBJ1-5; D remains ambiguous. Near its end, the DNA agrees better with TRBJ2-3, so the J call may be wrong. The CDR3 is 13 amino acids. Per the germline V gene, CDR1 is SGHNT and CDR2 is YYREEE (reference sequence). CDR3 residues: CTSSKDGNQPQYF. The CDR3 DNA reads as TGTACCAGCAGTAAGGACGGCAATCAGCCCCAGTATTTT.

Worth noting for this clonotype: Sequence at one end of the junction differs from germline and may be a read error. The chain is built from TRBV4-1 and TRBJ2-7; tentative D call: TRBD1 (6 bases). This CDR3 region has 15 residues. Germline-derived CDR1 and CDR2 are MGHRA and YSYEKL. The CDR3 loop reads CASSQTHGTSYEQYF. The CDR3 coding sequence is TGTGCCAGCAGCCAAACCCACGGGACAAGCTACGAGCAGTACTTC.

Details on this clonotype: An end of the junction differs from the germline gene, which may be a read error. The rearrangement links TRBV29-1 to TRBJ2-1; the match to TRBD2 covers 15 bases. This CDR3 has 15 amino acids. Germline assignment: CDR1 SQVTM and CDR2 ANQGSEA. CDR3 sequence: CSLGLAGGFYNKQFF. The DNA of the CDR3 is TGCAGCCTTGGACTAGCGGGAGGGTTCTACAATAAGCAATTCTTC.

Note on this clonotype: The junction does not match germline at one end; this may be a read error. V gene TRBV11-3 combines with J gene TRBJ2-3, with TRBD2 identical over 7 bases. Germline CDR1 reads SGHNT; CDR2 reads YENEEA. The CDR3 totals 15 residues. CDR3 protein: CTSSPGGLQGGTQYF. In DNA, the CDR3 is TGTACCAGCAGTCCGGGGGGACTCCAGGGCGGAACGCAGTATTTC.

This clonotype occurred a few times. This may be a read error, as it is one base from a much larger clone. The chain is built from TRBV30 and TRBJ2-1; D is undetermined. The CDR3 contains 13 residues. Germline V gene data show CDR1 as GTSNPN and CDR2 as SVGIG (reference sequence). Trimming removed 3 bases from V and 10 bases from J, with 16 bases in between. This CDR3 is CAWRPSFAEEQFF. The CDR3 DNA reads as TGTGCCTGGAGGCCTTCCTTTGCGGAAGAGCAGTTCTTC.

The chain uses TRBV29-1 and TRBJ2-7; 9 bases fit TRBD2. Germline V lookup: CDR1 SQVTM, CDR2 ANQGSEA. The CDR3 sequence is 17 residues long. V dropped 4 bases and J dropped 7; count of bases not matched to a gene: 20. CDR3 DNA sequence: TGCAGCGTTGCTGGCGGGTCGACTAGCGGAAACTTCTATGAGCAGTACTTC. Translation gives CSVAGGSTSGNFYEQYF.

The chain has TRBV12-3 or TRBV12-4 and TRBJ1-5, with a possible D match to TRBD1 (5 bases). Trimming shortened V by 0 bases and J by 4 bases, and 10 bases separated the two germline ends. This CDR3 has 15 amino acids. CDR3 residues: CASSLAEGSNQPQHF. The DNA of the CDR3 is TGTGCCAGCAGTTTAGCGGAGGGGAGTAATCAGCCCCAGCATTTT.

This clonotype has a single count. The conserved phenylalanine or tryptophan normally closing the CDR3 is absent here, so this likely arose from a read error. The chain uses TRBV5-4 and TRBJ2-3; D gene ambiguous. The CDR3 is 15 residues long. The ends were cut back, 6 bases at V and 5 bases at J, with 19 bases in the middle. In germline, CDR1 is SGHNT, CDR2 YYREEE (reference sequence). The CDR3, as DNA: TGTGCCAGCACCTCCTTCGTAGCTTCCATAGATACGCAGTATATT. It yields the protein CASTSFVASIDTQYI.

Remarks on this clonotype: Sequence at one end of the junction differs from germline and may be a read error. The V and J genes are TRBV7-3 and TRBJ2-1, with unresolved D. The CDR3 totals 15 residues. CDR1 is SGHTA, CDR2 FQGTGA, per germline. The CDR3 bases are TGTACCAGCAGCTTAGGCCCGAGCTCCTACACTGAGCAGTTCTTC. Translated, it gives CTSSLGPSSYTEQFF.

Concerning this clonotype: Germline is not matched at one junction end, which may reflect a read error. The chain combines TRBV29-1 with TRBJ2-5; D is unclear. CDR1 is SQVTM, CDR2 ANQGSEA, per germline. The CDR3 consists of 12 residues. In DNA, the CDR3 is TGCAGTGTTTTGGGGTCCCAAGAGTCCCAGTACTTC. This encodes CSVLGSQESQYF.

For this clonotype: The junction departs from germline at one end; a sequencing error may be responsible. CDR3 nucleotides: TGTGCCAGCAGCCCCGCCCTTTGGGATGGCAATAGCAATAAGCCCCAGCATTTT. Protein product: CASSPALWDGNSNKPQHF. The V and J genes are TRBV12-3 or TRBV12-4 and TRBJ1-5; D is undetermined. There are 18 residues in the CDR3.

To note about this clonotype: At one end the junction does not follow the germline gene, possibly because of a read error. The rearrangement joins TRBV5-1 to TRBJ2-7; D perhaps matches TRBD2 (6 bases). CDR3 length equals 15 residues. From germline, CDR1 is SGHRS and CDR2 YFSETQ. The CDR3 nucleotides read TGCGCCAGCAGCTCCAATGGCGGGACCTCCTACGAGGAGTACTTC. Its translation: CASSSNGGTSYEEYF. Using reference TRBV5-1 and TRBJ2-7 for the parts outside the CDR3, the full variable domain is KAGVTQTPRYLIKTRGQQVTLSCSPISGHRSVSWYQQTPGQGLQFLFEYFSETQRNKGNFPGRFSGRQFSNSRSEMNVSTLELGDSALYLCASSSNGGTSYEEYFGPGTRLTVT.

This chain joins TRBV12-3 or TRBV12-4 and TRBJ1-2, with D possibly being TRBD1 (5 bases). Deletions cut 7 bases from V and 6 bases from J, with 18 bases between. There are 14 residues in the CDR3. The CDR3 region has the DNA TGTGCCAGCACCCCGAGGGGCGAGGACAATGGCTACACCTTC. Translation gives CASTPRGEDNGYTF.